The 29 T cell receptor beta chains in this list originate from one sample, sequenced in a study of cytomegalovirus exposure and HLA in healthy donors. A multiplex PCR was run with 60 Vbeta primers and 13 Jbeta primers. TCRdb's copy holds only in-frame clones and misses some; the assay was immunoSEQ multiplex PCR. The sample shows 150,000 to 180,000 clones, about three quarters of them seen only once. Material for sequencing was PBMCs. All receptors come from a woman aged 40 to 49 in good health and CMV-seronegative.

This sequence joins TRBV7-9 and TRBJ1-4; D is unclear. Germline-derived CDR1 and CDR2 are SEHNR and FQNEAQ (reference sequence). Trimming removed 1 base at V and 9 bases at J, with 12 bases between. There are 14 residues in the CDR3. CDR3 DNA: TGTGCCAGCAGCTTAGGCAGAGGAGCGAAAAAACTGTTTTTT. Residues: CASSLGRGAKKLFF.

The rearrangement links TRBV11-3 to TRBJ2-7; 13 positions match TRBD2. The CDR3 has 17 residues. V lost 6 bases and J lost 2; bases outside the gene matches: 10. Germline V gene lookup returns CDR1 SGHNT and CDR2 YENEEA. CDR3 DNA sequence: TGTGCCAGCAGGGACAGGGAAACTAGCGGGAGGGCCTACGAGCAGTACTTC. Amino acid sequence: CASRDRETSGRAYEQYF.

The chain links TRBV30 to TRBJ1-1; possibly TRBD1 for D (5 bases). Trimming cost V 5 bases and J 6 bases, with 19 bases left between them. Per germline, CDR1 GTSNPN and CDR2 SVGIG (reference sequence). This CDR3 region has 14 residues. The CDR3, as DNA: TGTGCCTGGGTACTAGGCGGGGGGTGGTCTGAAGCTTTCTTT. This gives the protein CAWVLGGGWSEAFF.

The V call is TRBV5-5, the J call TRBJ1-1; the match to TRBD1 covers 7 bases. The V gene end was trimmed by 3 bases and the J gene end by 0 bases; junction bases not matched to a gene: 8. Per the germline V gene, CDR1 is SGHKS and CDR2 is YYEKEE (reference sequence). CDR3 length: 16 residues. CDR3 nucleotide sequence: TGTGCCAGCAGCTCGATCGCCGGGACAGTGAACACTGAAGCTTTCTTT. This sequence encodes CASSSIAGTVNTEAFF.

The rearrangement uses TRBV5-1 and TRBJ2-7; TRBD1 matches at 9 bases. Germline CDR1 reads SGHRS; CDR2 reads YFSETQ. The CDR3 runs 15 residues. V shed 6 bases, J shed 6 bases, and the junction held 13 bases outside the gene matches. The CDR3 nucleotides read TGCGCCAGCAACCCGGGACAGGGTTTACAGAGCGAGCAGTACTTC. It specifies CASNPGQGLQSEQYF.

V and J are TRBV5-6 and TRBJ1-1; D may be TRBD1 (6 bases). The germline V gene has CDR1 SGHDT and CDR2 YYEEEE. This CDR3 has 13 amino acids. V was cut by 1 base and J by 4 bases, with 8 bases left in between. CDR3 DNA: TGTGCCAGCAGCTTGACAGGGCCCACTGAAGCTTTCTTT. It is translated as CASSLTGPTEAFF.

The DNA of the CDR3 is TGTGCCTGGAGTGGCAGGGTCTGGGGTAACGCTGAAGCTTTCTTT. Its protein is CAWSGRVWGNAEAFF. The chain carries TRBV30 and TRBJ1-1; the D gene is possibly TRBD1 (5 bases). The CDR3 runs 15 residues. Germline V gives CDR1 GTSNPN, CDR2 SVGIG (reference sequence). V shed 1 base and J shed 6 bases, with 18 bases lying between them.

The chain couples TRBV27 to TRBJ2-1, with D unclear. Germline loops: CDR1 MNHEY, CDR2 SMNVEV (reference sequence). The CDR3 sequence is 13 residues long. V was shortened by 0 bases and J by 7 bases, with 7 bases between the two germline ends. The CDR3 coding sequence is TGTGCCAGCAGTTTATCTCCCAGGAATGAGCAGTTCTTC. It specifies CASSLSPRNEQFF.

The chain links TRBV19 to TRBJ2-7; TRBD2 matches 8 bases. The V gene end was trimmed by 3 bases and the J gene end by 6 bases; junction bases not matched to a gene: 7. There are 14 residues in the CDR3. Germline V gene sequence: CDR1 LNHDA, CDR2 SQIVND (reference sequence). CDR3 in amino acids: CASSISLAGGEQYF. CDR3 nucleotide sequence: TGTGCCAGTAGTATTTCCCTTGCGGGGGGCGAGCAGTACTTC.

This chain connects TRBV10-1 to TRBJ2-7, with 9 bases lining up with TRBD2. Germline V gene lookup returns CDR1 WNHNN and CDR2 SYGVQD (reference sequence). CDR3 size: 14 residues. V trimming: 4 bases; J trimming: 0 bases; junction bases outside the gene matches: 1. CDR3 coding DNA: TGCGCCAGCAGTGCTAGCGGGGTCTCCTACGAGCAGTACTTC. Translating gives CASSASGVSYEQYF.

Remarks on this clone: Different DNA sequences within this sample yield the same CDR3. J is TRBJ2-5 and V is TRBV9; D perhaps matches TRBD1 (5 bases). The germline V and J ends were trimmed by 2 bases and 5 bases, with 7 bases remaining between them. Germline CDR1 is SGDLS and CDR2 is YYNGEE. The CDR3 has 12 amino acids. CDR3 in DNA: TGTGCCAGCAGCGTGGGGCAGGAGACCCAGTACTTC. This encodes CASSVGQETQYF.

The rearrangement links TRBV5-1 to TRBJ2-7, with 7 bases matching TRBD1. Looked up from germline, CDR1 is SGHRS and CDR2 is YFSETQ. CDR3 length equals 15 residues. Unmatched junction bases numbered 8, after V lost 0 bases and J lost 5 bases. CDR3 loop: CASSLVSKGADEQYF. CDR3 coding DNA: TGCGCCAGCAGCTTGGTTAGTAAGGGGGCGGACGAGCAGTACTTC.

CDR3: CASSPTGANTEAFF. The CDR3 DNA sequence: TGTGCCAGCAGCCCGACAGGGGCCAACACTGAAGCTTTCTTT. V is TRBV6-5 and J is TRBJ1-1, with 8 positions matching TRBD1. The germline CDR1 and CDR2 sequences are MNHEY and SVGAGI. After removal of 6 bases from V and 2 bases from J, the junction contained 5 bases not matched to a gene. The length of the CDR3 is 14 residues.

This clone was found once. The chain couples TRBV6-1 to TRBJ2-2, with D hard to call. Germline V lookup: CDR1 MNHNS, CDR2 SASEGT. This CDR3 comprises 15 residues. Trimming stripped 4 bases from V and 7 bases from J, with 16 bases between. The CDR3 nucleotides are TGTGCCAGCAGTGTTTCGCCCCCACCGAGCGGGGAGCTGTTTTTT. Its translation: CASSVSPPPSGELFF.

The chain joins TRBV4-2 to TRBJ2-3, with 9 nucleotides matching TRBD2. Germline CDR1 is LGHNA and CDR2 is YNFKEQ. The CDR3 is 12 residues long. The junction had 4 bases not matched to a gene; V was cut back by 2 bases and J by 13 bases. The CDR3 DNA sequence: TGTGCCAGCAGCCAACTAGCGGGGATTAAGTATTTT. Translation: CASSQLAGIKYF.

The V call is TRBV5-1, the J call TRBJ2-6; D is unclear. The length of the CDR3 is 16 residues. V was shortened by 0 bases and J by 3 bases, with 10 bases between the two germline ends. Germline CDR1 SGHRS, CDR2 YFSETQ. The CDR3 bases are TGCGCCAGCAGCTTGGCAGGTGGGCTTGGGGCCAACGTCCTGACTTTC. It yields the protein CASSLAGGLGANVLTF.

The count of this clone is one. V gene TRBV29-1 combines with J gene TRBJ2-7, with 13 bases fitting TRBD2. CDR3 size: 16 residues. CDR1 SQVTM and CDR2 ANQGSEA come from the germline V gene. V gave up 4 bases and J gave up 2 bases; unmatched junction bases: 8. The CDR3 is CSVAGGLAGTAYEQYF. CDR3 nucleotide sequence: TGCAGCGTTGCTGGGGGACTAGCGGGGACCGCCTACGAGCAGTACTTC.

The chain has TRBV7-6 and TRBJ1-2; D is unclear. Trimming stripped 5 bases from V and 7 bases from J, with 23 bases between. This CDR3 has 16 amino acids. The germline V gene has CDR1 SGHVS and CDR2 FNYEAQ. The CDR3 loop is CASSLIPPPGNVGYTF. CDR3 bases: TGTGCCAGCAGCCTTATACCCCCTCCGGGGAACGTTGGCTACACCTTC.

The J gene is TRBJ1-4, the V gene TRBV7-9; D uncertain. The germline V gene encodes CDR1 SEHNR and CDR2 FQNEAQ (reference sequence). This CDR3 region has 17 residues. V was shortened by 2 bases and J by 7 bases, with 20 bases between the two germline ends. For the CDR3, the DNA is TGTGCCAGCAGCTTAATTGAGACAAGGAATCTTCGTGAAAAACTGTTTTTT. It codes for CASSLIETRNLREKLFF.

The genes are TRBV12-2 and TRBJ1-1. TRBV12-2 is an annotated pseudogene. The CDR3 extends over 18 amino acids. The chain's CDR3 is CASRLNYPGGRMNTEAFF. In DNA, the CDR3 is TGTGCAAGTCGCTTAAACTATCCAGGCGGGCGAATGAACACTGAAGCTTTCTTT.

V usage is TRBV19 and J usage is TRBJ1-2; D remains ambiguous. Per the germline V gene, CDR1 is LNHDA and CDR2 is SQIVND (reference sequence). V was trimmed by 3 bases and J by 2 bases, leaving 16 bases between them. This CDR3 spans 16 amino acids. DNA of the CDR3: TGTGCCAGTAGTATCAGTTTCCCCGGAGGGAACTATGGCTACACCTTC. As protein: CASSISFPGGNYGYTF.

The CDR3 DNA reads as TGTGCCATCACCAGGGACAGTCAAGGCGATTCACCCCTCCACTTT. It codes for CAITRDSQGDSPLHF. This chain links TRBV10-3 with TRBJ1-6, with 7 positions matching TRBD1. Germline V gene sequence: CDR1 ENHRY, CDR2 SYGVKD. V trimming: 7 bases; J trimming: 8 bases; junction bases outside the gene matches: 11. CDR3 length: 15 amino acids.

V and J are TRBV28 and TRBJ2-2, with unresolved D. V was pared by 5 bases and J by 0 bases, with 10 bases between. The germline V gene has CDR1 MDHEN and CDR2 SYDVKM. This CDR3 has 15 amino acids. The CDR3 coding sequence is TGTGCCAGCAGTCGACTGATCGCGAACACCGGGGAGCTGTTTTTT. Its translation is CASSRLIANTGELFF.

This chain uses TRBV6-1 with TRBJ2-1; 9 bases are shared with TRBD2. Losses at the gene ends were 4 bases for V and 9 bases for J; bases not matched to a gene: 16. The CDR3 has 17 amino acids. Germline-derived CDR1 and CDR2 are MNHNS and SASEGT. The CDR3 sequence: CASSGSSGDYYNSEQFF. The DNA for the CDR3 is TGTGCCAGCAGTGGATCTAGCGGGGACTACTACAACTCTGAGCAGTTCTTC.

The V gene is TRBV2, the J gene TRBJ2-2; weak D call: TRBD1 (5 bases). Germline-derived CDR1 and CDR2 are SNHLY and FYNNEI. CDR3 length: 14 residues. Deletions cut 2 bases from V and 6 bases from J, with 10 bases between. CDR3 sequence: CASSESLGAGELFF. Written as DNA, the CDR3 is TGTGCCAGCAGTGAATCTCTAGGGGCCGGGGAGCTGTTTTTT. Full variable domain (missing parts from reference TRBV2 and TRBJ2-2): EPEVTQTPSHQVTQMGQEVILRCVPISNHLYFYWYRQILGQKVEFLVSFYNNEISEKSEIFDDQFSVERPDGSNFTLKIRSTKLEDSAMYFCASSESLGAGELFFGEGSRLTVL.

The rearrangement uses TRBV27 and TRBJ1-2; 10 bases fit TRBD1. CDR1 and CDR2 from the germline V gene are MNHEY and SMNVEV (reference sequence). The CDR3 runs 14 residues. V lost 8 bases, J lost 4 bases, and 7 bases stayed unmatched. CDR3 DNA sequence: TGTGCCAGCGGGAAGACAGGGGGCTTCTATGGCTACACCTTC. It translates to CASGKTGGFYGYTF.

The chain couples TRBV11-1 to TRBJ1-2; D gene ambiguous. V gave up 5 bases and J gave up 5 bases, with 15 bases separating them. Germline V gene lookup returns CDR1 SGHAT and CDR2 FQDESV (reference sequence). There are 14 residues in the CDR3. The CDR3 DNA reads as TGTGCCAGCAGCAGTGGGGAGGCGGAGTATGGCTACACCTTC. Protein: CASSSGEAEYGYTF.

CDR3 in amino acids: CASSQGTAYGYTF. CDR3 in DNA: TGCGCCAGCAGCCAAGGGACAGCTTATGGCTACACCTTC. This chain links TRBV4-1 with TRBJ1-2; a weak D match, TRBD1 (6 bases). Trimming took 1 base from V and 5 from J, leaving 8 bases between them. Germline V gene sequence: CDR1 MGHRA, CDR2 YSYEKL. There are 13 residues in the CDR3.

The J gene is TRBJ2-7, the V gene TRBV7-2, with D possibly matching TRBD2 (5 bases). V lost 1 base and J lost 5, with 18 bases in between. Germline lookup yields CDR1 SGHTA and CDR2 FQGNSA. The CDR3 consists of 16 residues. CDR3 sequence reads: CASSLVLGIASHEQYF. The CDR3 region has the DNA TGTGCCAGCAGCTTAGTGCTTGGGATAGCGAGCCACGAGCAGTACTTC.